This T cell receptor (beta chain) was sequenced during a study of shared clonotypes between healthy human individuals (dated by TCRdb to about 2020). In the study overall: The cohort comprised a couple of women and a few men aged 18 to 49 years. For each donor, CD4 naive and CD4 memory were each given three plates, CD8 naive was given two plates, and CD8 memory was given one plate. The study deeply sequenced blood TCR repertoires of several healthy adults to estimate repertoire size and the extent of clonotype sharing between individuals. Different laboratories and diverse techniques were used to prepare libraries and sequence TCR repertoires, to increase sequencing depth and limit assay-specific biases. Each donor's leukapheresis produced roughly between roughly 0.85 and 10 billion PBMCs.

On this clone itself: The antigen this receptor binds is unknown. Per-base quality was not reported, and no clone a single base away is much larger than it.

The paper as a whole reports these results and caveats: Because the study included a small number of donors, the genetic and exposure-history diversity represented was limited. Even with the large sequencing depth, rarefaction of the sorted-subset datasets indicated that sequencing was incomplete. Pairwise subsampling led to the expectation that sequencing depth would affect the degree of clonotype sharing among donors. Compared with non-shared clonotypes, the clonotypes found in all four sorted-subset donors had higher generation probabilities. Estimated clonotype richness was generally larger for naive than for memory subsets. Sampling was restricted to blood, and TCR repertoires in tissue are likely to differ from TCR repertoires in blood. Across several donors, around 5% of naive CD4, more than 3% of naive CD8, approximately 2.5% of memory CD4, and approximately 0.4% of memory CD8 clonotypes were shared.

Healthy HIV-negative adults with no recently reported acute infections or vaccinations were included as donors. Every donor was a Caucasian adult living in Nashville, Tennessee, USA. CD4+ T cells were enriched by magnetic negative selection, after which naive cells were positively selected on CD45RA and the negative fraction was taken as the memory subset. Blood was obtained by leukapheresis, after which PBMCs were separated by Ficoll-Histopaque density gradient centrifugation and cryopreserved in liquid nitrogen vapor phase. Purity and quantity of every magnetically sorted T cell population were checked by analytical flow cytometry. Genomic DNA was isolated from every sorted fraction and measured by UV absorbance on a Nanodrop 2000c. V sheds 4 bases and J sheds 9 bases, leaving 18 bases between their ends. The CDR3 contains 15 residues, cysteine and phenylalanine counted. Here the CDR3 DNA is all that survives: 45 bases in frame from base 1. The germline V gene gives CDR1 as SGHTA and CDR2 as FQGTGA.

TCR CDR3 regions were amplified from genomic DNA by multiplex PCR using the deep immunoSEQ assay. Extracted genomic DNA from each cell subset was spread evenly across all wells of several immunoSEQ 96-well plates, with each plate serving as a replicate. For sorted subsets, approximately 190 ng of genomic DNA, equivalent to 25,000 to 35,000 T cell genomes, went into each replicate PCR. Purified libraries were quantified with a Qubit 3.0 fluorometer, sized on a Bioanalyzer 2100, and re-quantified with the KAPA Library Quantification kit. Every immunoSEQ 96-well plate was sequenced on a separate single-read 150-cycle Illumina NextSeq 550 flow cell. Under the source paper's analysis protocol: The immunoSEQ output contained only junctional sequences without quality scores, so filtering could not match that applied to full-length reads. To assign V/J genes and CDR3, sequences were annotated using PyIR, a Python wrapper for IgBLAST v1.9, with IMGT germline references. Reads were removed for weak V/J assignments (E-value above 1e-6), missing CDR3, stop codons, out-of-frame junctions, or ambiguous translated residues. V3J clonotypes were defined by identical inferred V gene, J gene, and CDR3 amino acid sequence. Percentage overlap between repertoires was calculated by dividing the number of shared unique clonotypes by the size of the smaller repertoire. Richness of each repertoire was evaluated using RTK rarefaction, the Chao1 estimator, and Recon v2.1 estimates of unobserved clonotypes. Generation probabilities were computed with OLGA for all TCRbeta clonotypes obtained by the gDNA method from several donors. The clones in this table, taken by TCRdb from immuneACCESS, are in-frame only. Not every clone is retained; where verified, under half of the shortfall comes from an unresolved V gene, and the cause of the rest is unknown. V, J and clone size were drawn from that table, and D and trimming were deduced from the DNA. The sample table records over 2 million clones; 85% to 95% of these occur just once. Around 0.38% of the sample comes from the top ten.

In this chain, TRBV7-3 is recombined with TRBJ2-2, with the D gene possibly TRBD1 or TRBD2, each one fitting 5 bases. The specimen was naive CD4+ T cells from PBMCs. The intended sense of this specimen's cell subset or site label: CD45RA+ positively selected. This receptor was identified in a young man in good health. Some clones in this sample may be carry-over from other donors' samples. CDR3 reads: CASSSLAGDGRELFF. The sequenced DNA: TGTGCCAGCAGCTCCTTAGCTGGGGACGGTAGGGAGCTGTTTTTT.